This T cell receptor (beta chain) is drawn from a study of shared T cell receptors in the human thymus. The CDR3 spans 16 residues. Per the germline V gene, CDR1 is MNHEY and CDR2 is SMNVEV (reference sequence). The V gene end was trimmed by 5 bases and the J gene end by 7 bases; junction bases not matched to a gene: 16. The table came from immunoSEQ multiplex PCR; TCRdb's copy has only in-frame clones and leaves some out. The data hold approximately 660,000 clones, with approximately 88% observed a single time. The same data also went into a second study, on human thymus T cells. That report adds: Use of V and J genes seemed skewed within the thymic and blood repertoires.

The receptor's source is a boy under two years old with a congenital heart defect. Sequencing was performed on thymocytes. This chain links TRBV27 with TRBJ2-5; 7 positions match TRBD1. The CDR3 region has the DNA TGTGCCAGCAGTCCCCAACCACCGGGACAGCTAGGGACCCAGTACTTC. Its protein product is CASSPQPPGQLGTQYF.